This T cell receptor beta chain was sequenced in a study of shared clonotypes between healthy human individuals. This clone was observed once. No antigen is known for it. Healthy HIV-negative adults without recent acute infections or vaccinations served as donors. The germline CDR1 and CDR2 sequences are MGHDK and SYGVNS. After removal of 5 bases from V and 4 bases from J, the junction contained 4 bases not matched to a gene. CDR3 length: 14 residues. Each cell subset's genomic DNA was divided evenly among several immunoSEQ plates. TCRdb's table, derived via immunoSEQ multiplex PCR, lists solely in-frame clones and lacks some. The profile shows 2 million to 2.5 million clones, approximately 93% of them singletons. Study-level findings and limits: Clonotypes which were not shared had lower generation probabilities than clonotypes that all four donors shared.

The chain combines TRBV25-1 with TRBJ1-1; 10 bases line up with TRBD1. Sequencing was done on a sample of naive CD4+ T cells from PBMCs. As to subset: CD45RA+ positively selected. The clonotype comes from a man younger than 30 in good health. Some clones in this sample may be carry-over from other donors' samples. The CDR3 spells CASSSRDRGTEAFF. The CDR3 DNA reads TGTGCCAGCAGTAGCCGGGACAGGGGCACTGAAGCTTTCTTT.